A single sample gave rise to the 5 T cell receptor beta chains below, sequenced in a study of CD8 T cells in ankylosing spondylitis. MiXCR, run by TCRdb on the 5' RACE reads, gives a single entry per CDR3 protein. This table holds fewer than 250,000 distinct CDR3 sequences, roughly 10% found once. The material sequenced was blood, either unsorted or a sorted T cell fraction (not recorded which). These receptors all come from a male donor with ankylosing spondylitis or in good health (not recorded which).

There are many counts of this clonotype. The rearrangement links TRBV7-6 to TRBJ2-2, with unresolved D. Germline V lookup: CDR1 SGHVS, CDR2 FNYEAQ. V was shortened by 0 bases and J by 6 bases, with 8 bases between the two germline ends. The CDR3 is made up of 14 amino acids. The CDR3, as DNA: TGTGCCAGCAGCTTAGCGGCGGTCTCCGGGGAGCTGTTTTTT. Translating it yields CASSLAAVSGELFF.

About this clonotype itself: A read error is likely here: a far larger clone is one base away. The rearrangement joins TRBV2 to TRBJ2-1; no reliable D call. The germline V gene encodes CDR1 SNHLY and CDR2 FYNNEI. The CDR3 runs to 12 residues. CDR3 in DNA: TGTGCCACCAGTGTAGGTAGCAATGAGCAGTTCTTC. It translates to CATSVGSNEQFF.

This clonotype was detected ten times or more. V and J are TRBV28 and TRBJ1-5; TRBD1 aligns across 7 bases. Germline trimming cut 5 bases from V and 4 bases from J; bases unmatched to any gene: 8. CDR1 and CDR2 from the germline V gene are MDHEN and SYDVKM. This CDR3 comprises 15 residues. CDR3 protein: CASSPDRAGNQPQHF. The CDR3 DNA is TGTGCCAGCAGTCCTGACAGGGCCGGGAATCAGCCCCAGCATTTT.

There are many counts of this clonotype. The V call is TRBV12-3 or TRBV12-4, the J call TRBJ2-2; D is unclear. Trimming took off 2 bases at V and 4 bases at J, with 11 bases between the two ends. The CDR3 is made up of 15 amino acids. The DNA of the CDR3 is TGTGCCAGCAGTTTAAGAAATATCGCCACCGGGGAGCTGTTTTTT. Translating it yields CASSLRNIATGELFF.

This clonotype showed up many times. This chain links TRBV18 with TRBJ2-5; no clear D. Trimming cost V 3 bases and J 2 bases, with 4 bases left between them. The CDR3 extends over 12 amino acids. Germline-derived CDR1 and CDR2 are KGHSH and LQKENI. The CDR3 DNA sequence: TGTGCCAGCTCACCCACTCAAGAGACCCAGTACTTC. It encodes CASSPTQETQYF.